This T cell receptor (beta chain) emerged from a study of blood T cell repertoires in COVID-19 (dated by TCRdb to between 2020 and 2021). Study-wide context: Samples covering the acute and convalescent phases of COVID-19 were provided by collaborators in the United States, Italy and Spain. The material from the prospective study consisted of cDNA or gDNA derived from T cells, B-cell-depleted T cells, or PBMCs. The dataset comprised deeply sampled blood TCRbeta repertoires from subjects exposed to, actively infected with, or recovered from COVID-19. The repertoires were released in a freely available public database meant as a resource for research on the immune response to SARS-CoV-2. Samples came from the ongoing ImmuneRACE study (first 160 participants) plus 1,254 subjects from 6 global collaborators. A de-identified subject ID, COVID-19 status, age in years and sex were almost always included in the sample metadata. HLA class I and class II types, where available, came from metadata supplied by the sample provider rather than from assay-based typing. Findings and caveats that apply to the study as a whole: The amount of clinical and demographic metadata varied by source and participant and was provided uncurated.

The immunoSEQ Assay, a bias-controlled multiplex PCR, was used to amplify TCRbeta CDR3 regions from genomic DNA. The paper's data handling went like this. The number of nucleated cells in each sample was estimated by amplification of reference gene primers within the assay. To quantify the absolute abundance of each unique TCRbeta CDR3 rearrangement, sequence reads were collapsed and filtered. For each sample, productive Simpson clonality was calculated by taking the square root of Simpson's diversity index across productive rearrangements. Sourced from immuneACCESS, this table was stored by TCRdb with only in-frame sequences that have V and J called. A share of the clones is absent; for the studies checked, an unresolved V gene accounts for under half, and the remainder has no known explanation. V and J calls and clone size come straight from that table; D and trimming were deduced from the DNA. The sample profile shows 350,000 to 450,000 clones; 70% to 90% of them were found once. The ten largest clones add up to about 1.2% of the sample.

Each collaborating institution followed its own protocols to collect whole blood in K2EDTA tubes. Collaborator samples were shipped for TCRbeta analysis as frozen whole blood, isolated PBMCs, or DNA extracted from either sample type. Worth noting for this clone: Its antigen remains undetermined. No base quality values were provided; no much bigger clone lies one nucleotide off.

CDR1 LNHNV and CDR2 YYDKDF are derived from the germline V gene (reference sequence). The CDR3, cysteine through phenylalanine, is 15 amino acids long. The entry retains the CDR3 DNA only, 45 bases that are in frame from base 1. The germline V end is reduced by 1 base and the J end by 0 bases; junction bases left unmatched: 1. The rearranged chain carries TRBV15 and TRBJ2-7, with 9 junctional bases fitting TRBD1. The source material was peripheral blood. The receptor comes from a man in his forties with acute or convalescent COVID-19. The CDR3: CATSRGQGGSYEQYF. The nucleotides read TGTGCCACCAGCAGAGGACAGGGGGGCTCCTACGAGCAGTACTTC.